This T cell receptor beta chain is from a study of T cell repertoires in cytomegalovirus infection. Between the trimmed V and J ends, which lost 3 bases and 4 bases, there was a span of 9 bases. The CDR3 is 13 residues long. One entry per CDR3 protein, called by TCRdb with MiXCR from the reads. This sample has 160,000 or so distinct CDR3 sequences, with less than 25% found just once. This rearrangement joins TRBV12-3 or TRBV12-4 to TRBJ1-2, with D maybe TRBD1 (5 bases). What was sequenced was PBMCs. The receptor was isolated from a human donor in good health (CMV status not recorded). Some clones in this sample may be carry-over from other donors' samples. For the CDR3, the DNA is TGTGCCAGCAGTTTCTCAGGGAGCTATGGCTACACCTTC. Protein product: CASSFSGSYGYTF.